The T cell receptor (beta chain) under discussion was sequenced for a study of CXCR3-negative and CXCR3-positive naive CD8 T cells. General study findings and limits: Relative to CXCR3-negative naive cells, CXCR3-positive naive cells had more hydrophobic TRB CDR3s.

In the case of this clonotype: Antigen: not known.

Per germline, CDR1 SGHAT and CDR2 FQNNGV. The CDR3 spans 16 residues. The study made its TRB cDNA libraries by 5' RACE, adding UMI labels. TCRdb reanalyzed the 5' RACE reads, giving one entry per CDR3 protein sequence and no DNA. Recorded for this sample: about 98,000 distinct CDR3 sequences. The source of this sequence is a human donor in good health. Some clones in this sample may be carry-over from other donors' samples. The chain employs TRBV11-2 and TRBJ2-2; without DNA, the TCRdb call of TRBD1 cannot be checked. The material sequenced was naive CXCR3+ CD8+ T cells from blood. Documented subset: CD45RO-CCR7+CD27+CD95- naive CD8+ T cells expressing CXCR3 (TNR3+). The CDR3 here is CASSLGTTLSTGELFF. Based on the CDR3 plus reference TRBV11-2 and TRBJ2-2, the full variable domain is EAGVAQSPRYKIIEKRQSVAFWCNPISGHATLYWYQQILGQGPKLLIQFQNNGVVDDSQLPKDRFSAERLKGVDSTLKIQPAKLEDSAVYLCASSLGTTLSTGELFFGEGSRLTVL.